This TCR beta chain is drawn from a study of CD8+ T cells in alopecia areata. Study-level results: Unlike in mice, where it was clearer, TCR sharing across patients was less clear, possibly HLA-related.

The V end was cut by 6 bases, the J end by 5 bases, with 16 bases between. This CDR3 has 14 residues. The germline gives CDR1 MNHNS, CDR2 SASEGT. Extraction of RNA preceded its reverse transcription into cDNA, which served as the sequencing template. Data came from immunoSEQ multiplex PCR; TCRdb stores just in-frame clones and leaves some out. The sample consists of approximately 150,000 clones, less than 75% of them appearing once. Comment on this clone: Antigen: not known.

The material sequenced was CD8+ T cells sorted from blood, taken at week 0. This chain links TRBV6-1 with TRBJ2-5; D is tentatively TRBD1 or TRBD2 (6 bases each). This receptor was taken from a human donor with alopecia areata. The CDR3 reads CASSPAGGGETQYF. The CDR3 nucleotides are TGTGCCAGCAGCCCGGCCGGAGGGGGGGAGACCCAGTACTTC.